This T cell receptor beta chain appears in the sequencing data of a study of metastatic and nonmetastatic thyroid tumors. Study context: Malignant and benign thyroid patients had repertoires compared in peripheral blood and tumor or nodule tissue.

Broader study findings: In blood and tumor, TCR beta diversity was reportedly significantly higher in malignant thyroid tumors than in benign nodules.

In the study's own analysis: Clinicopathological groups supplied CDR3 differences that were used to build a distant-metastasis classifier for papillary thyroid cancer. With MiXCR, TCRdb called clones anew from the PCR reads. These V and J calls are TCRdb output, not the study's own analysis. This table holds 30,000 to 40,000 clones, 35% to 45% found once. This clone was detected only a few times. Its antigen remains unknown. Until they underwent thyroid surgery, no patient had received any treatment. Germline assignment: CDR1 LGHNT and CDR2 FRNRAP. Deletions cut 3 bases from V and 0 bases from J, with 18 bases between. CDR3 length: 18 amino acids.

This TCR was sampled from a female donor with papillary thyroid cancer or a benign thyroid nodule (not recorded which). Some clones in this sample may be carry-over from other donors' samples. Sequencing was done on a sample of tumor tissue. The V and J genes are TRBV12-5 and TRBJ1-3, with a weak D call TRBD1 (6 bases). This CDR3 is CASGLGLGQTGSGNTIYF. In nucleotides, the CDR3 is TGTGCTAGTGGTTTAGGCCTAGGGCAGACAGGCTCTGGAAACACCATATATTTT.